The 4 T cell receptor beta chains given below trace back to one sample, sequenced in a study of T cells after yellow fever vaccination. TCRdb itself ran the 5' RACE reads through MiXCR, one entry per CDR3 protein. This table holds 240 or so distinct CDR3 sequences, approximately 94% found once. The material sequenced was CD8+ T cells sorted from PBMCs, taken 10 days after the yellow fever booster vaccination. The receptors derive from a man younger than 35 who received the YFV17D yellow fever vaccine.

Remarks on this clonotype: This beta chain appears as a stray read in a library generated for alpha chains; its size is not informative. This rearrangement joins TRBV5-1 to TRBJ2-2, with D unresolved. The CDR3 has 14 residues. CDR1 is SGHRS and CDR2 is YFSETQ in the germline V gene. Trimming shortened V by 4 bases and J by 1 base, and 8 bases separated the two germline ends. CDR3: CASSPGMNTGELFF. In nucleotides, the CDR3 is TGCGCCAGCAGCCCAGGAATGAACACCGGGGAGCTGTTTTTT.

As regards this clonotype: Germline is not matched at one junction end, which may reflect a read error. Because the library targeted alpha chains, this beta chain is an off-target read whose size means little. The V gene is TRBV12-3 or TRBV12-4, the J gene TRBJ2-2; 14 bases are shared with TRBD2. This CDR3 comprises 15 residues. The CDR3 region is CASTTSGGDTGELFF. CDR3 nucleotide sequence: TGTGCAAGCACGACTAGCGGGGGGGACACCGGGGAGCTGTTTTTT.

With regard to this clonotype: This beta chain was picked up by a library intended for alpha chains and is off target, so its count carries little meaning. This chain links TRBV7-2 with TRBJ2-3; D uncertain. The germline gives CDR1 SGHTA, CDR2 FQGNSA. Trimming shortened V by 1 base and J by 5 bases, and 16 bases separated the two germline ends. This CDR3 is 16 amino acids long. The CDR3 DNA is TGTGCCAGCAGCTTAGACCGTCTGGAGCAGGAAGATACGCAGTATTTT. As protein: CASSLDRLEQEDTQYF.

Details on this clonotype: Because the library targeted alpha chains, this beta chain is an off-target read whose size means little. V gene TRBV12-3 or TRBV12-4 combines with J gene TRBJ2-2, with 9 bases identical to TRBD1. V lost 6 bases and J lost 5; bases outside the gene matches: 10. This CDR3 has 16 residues. Written as DNA, the CDR3 is TGTGCCAGCAGCAGACAATTAGGACAGGGGACCGGGGAGCTGTTTTTT. Its translation is CASSRQLGQGTGELFF.